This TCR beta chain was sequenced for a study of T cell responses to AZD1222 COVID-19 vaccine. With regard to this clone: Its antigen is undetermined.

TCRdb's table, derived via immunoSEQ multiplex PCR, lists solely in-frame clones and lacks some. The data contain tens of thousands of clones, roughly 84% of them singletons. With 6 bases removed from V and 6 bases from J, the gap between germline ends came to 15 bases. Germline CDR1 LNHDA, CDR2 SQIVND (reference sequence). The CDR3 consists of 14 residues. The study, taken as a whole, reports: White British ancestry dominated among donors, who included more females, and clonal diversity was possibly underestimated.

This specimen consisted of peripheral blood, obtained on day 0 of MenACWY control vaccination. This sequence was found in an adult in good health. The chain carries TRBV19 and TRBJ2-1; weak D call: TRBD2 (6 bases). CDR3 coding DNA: TGTGCCAGTAGACCCCACGCCGGGAGCAATGAGCAGTTCTTC. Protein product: CASRPHAGSNEQFF.